These 5 T cell receptor beta chains were sequenced from one sample in a study of regulatory T cells in long-lasting Graves disease. The sample's time point: newly diagnosed GD, antithyroid drugs for less than 3 months. The TCR library was made from RNA extracted from PBMCs. HTBI primers from iRepertoire and Arm-PCR of CDR3 regions yielded the TCR beta libraries. In TCRdb, the multiplex PCR reads were re-called with MiXCR into one record per CDR3 protein. The data show approximately 460,000 distinct CDR3 sequences, roughly 17% seen once. This sample also appeared in a second study, on T cells in Graves' hyperthyroidism and ophthalmopathy.

The material was peripheral blood mononuclear cells (PBMCs), obtained at new diagnosis, from a patient treated with antithyroid drugs. These TCRs come from a woman between 25 and 40 years old with Graves disease.

In this sample, this clonotype turned up a few times. The gene calls are TRBV4-1 and TRBJ2-3, with D perhaps TRBD2 (6 bases). V gave up 0 bases and J gave up 2 bases, with 15 bases separating them. This CDR3 contains 17 residues. Per germline, CDR1 MGHRA and CDR2 YSYEKL. DNA for the CDR3: TGCGCCAGCAGCCAAGAGCAGGGAGGCTGGGACACAGATACGCAGTATTTT. Residues: CASSQEQGGWDTDTQYF.

This clonotype was observed at least ten times. The genes are TRBV9 and TRBJ2-3; perhaps TRBD2 as D (5 bases). Trimming stripped 2 bases from V and 6 bases from J, with 7 bases between. The CDR3 runs 12 residues. Germline V gene data show CDR1 as SGDLS and CDR2 as YYNGEE. The CDR3 here is CASSVGADTQYF. CDR3 DNA: TGTGCCAGCAGCGTGGGAGCTGATACGCAGTATTTT.

A note on this clonotype: A much larger clone differs by one base, so this may be a read error. The chain joins TRBV5-1 to TRBJ1-5; D remains unclear. Germline CDR1 and CDR2: SGHRS and YFSETQ. This CDR3 has 13 amino acids. The CDR3 is CASSIDSNQPLHF. The DNA for the CDR3 is TGTGCCAGCAGCATAGATAGCAATCAGCCCCTGCATTTT.

There are a few counts of this clonotype. V usage is TRBV28 and J usage is TRBJ2-1, with 10 bases identical to TRBD2. This CDR3 is built from 14 residues. Trimming at V came to 6 bases and at J to 9 bases, leaving 8 bases not matched to a gene. Germline values: CDR1 MDHEN, CDR2 SYDVKM. CDR3 in DNA: TGTGCCAGCAGCGAGCGGGGGGGGGCGGGTGAGCAGTTCTTC. Amino acid sequence: CASSERGGAGEQFF.

This clonotype was seen many times. The chain combines TRBV20-1 with TRBJ2-1; 10 bases are shared with TRBD2. Trimming took 3 bases from V and 7 from J; bases not matched to a gene: 12. The length of the CDR3 is 16 residues. CDR1 is DFQATT, CDR2 SNEGSKA, per germline (reference sequence). CDR3 region: CSASDPLAGVGNEQFF. In DNA form, the CDR3 reads TGCAGTGCTAGTGATCCTCTAGCGGGAGTAGGGAATGAGCAGTTCTTC.